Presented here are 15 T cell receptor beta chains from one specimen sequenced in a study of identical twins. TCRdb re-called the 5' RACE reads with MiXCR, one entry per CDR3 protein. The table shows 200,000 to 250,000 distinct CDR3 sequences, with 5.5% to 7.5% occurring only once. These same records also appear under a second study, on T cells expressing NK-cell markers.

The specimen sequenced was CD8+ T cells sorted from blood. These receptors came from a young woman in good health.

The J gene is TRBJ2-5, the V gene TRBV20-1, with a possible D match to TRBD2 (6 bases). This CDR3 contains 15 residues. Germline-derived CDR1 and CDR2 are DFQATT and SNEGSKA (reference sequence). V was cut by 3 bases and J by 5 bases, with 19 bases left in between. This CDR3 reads CSARAPGDSQETQYF. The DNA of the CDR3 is TGCAGTGCTAGGGCGCCGGGGGACTCGCAGGAGACCCAGTACTTC.

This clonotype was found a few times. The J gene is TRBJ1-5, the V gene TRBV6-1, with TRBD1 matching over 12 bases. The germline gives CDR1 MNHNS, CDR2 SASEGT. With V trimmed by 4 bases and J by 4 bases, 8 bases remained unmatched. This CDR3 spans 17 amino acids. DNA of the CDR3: TGTGCCAGCAGTGGCCGACCGGGACAGGGGGCAAATCAGCCCCAGCATTTT. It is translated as CASSGRPGQGANQPQHF.

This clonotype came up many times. CDR3 DNA sequence: TGTGCCAGCAGGACTAGCGGGCACAATGAGCAGTTCTTC. This translates into CASRTSGHNEQFF. The chain carries TRBV7-9 and TRBJ2-1; TRBD2 agrees at 10 bases. V trimming: 6 bases; J trimming: 5 bases; junction bases outside the gene matches: 1. CDR1 SEHNR and CDR2 FQNEAQ come from the germline V gene (reference sequence). This CDR3 region has 13 residues.

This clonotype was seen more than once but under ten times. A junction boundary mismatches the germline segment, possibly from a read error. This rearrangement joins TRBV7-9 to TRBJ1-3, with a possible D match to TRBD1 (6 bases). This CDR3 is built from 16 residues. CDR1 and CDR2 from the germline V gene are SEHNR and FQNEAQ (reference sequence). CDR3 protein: CASSLLGAKSENTIYF. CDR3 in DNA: TGTGCCAGCAGCTTATTGGGGGCGAAATCTGAAAACACCATATATTTT. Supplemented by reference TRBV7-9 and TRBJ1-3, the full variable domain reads DTGVSQNPRHKITKRGQNVTFRCDPISEHNRLYWYRQTLGQGPEFLTYFQNEAQLEKSRLLSDRFSAERPKGSFSTLEIQRTEQGDSAMYLCASSLLGAKSENTIYFGEGSWLTVV.

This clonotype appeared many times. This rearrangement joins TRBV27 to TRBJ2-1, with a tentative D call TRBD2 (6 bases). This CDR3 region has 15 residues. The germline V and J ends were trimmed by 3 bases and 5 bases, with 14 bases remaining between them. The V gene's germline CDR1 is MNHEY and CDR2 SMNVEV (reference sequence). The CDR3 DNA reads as TGTGCCAGCAGTTTGGTAGCGGAAGGCAACAATGAGCAGTTCTTC. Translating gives CASSLVAEGNNEQFF.

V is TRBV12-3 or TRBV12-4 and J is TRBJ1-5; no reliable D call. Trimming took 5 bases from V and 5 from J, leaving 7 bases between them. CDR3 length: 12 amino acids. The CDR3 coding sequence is TGTGCCAGCAGTCCCGCATATCAGCCCCAGCATTTT. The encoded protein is CASSPAYQPQHF.

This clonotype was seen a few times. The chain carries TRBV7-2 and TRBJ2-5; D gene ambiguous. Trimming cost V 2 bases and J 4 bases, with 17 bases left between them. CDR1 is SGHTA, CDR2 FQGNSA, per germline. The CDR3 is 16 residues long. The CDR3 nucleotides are TGTGCCAGCAGCTTATCCCCGGACCCTACTTTAGAGACCCAGTACTTC. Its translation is CASSLSPDPTLETQYF.

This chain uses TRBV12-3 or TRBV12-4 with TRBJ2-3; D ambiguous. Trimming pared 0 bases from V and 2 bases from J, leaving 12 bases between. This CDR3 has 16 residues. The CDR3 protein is CASSLARSDHTDTQYF. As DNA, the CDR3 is TGTGCCAGCAGTTTAGCGAGGTCCGACCACACAGATACGCAGTATTTT.

In DNA form, the CDR3 reads TGTGCCAGCGGGGGGACCCTTAATGGTGAGCAGTTCTTC. It codes for CASGGTLNGEQFF. The chain carries TRBV9 and TRBJ2-1; D is possibly TRBD2 (6 bases). This CDR3 region has 13 residues. Trimming took off 7 bases at V and 9 bases at J, with 17 bases between the two ends. Germline V gene sequence: CDR1 SGDLS, CDR2 YYNGEE.

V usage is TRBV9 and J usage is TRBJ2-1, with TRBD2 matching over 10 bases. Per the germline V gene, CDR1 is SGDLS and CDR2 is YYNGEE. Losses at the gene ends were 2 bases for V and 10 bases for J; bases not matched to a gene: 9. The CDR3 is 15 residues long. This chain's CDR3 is CASSVWASGGSEQFF. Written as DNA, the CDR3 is TGTGCCAGCAGCGTTTGGGCTAGCGGGGGTAGCGAGCAGTTCTTC.

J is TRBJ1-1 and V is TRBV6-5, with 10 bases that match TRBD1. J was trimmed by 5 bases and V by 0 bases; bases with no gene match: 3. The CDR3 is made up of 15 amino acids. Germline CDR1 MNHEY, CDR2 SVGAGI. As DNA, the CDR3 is TGTGCCAGCAGTTACTCGGGACAGGGGCAAACTGAAGCTTTCTTT. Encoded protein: CASSYSGQGQTEAFF.

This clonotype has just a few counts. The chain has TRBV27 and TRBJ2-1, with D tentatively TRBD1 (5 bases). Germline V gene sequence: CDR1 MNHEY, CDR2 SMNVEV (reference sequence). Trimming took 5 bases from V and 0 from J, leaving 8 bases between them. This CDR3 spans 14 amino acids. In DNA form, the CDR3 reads TGTGCCAGCAGTGACAGCTACTCCTACAATGAGCAGTTCTTC. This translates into CASSDSYSYNEQFF.

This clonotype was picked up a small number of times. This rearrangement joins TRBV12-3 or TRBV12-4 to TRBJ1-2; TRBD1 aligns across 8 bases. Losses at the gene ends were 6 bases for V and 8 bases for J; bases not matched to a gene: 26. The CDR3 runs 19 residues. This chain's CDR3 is CASRSTPGQGANSVYGYTF. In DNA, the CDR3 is TGTGCCAGCAGGTCAACCCCGGGGCAGGGGGCTAATTCGGTTTACGGCTACACCTTC.

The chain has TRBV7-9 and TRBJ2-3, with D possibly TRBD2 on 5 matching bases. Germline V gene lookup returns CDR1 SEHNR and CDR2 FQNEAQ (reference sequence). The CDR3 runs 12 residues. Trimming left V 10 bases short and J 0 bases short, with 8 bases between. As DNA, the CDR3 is TGTGCCACGGGAATTAGCACAGATACGCAGTATTTT. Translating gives CATGISTDTQYF.

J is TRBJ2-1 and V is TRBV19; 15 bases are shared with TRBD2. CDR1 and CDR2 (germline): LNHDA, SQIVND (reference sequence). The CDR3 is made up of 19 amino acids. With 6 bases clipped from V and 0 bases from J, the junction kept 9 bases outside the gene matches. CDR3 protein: CASSPRTSGRGSSYNEQFF. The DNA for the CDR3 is TGTGCCAGTAGCCCCCGGACTAGCGGGAGGGGGTCCTCCTACAATGAGCAGTTCTTC.